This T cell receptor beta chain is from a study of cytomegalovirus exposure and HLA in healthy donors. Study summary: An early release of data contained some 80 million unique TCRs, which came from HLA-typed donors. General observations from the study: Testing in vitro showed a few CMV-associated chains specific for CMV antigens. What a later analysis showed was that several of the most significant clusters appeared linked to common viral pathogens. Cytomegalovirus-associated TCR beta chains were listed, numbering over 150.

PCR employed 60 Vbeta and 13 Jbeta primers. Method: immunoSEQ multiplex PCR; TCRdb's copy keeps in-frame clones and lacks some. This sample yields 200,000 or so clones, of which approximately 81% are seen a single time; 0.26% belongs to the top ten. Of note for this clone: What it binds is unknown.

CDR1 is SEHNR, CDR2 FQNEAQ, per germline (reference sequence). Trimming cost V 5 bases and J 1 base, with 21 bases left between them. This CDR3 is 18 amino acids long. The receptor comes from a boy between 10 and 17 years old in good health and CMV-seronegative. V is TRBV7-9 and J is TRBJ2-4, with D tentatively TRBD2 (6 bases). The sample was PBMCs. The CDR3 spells CASSGYLGGERAKNIQYF. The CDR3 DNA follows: TGTGCCAGCAGCGGGTACCTTGGCGGGGAGAGGGCCAAAAACATTCAGTACTTC.